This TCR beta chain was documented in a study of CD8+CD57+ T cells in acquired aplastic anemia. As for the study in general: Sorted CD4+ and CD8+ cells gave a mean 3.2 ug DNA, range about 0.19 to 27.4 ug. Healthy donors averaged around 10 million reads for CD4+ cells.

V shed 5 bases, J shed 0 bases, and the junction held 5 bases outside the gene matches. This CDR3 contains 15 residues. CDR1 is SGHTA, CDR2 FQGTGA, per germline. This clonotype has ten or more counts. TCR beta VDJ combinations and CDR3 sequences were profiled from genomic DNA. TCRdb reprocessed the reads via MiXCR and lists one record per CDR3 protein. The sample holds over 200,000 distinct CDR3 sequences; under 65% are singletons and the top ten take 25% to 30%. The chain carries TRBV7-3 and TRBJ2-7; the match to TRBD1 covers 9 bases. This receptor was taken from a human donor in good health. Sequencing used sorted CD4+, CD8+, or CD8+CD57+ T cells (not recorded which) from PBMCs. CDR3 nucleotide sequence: TGTGCCAGCAGCACCACAGGGGGCAGCTCCTACGAGCAGTACTTC. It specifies CASSTTGGSSYEQYF.